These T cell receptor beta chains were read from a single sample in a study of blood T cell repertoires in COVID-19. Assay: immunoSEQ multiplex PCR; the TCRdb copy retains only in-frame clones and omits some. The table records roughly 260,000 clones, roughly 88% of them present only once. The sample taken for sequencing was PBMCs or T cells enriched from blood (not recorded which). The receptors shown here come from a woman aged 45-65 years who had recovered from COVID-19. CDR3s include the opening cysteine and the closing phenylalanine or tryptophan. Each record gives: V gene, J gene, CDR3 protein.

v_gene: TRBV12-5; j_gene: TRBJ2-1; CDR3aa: CASGLADSVLNEQFF
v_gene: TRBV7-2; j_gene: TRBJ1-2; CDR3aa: CASSPKGQGAHGYTF
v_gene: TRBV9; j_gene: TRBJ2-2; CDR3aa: CASSVEGVNTGELFF
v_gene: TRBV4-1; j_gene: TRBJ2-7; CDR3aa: CASSKRDNYEQYF
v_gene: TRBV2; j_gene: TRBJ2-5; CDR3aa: CASSKSSGETQYF
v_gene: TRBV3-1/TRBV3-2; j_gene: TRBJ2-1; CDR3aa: CASSQGMASVHEQFF
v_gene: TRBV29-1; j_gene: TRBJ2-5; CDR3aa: CSTTTGHETQYF
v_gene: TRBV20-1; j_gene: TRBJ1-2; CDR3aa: CSASSDSRGYTF
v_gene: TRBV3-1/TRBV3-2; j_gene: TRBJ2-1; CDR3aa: CASSQREVPPEQFF
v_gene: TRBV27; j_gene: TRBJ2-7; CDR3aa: CASSVTSLDYEQYF
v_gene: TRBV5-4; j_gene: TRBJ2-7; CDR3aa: CASSLGGGQGEQYF
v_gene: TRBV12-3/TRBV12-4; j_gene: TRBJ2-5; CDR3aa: CASAAGGKTQYF
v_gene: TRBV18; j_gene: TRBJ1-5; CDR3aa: CASSPQRGRAQHF
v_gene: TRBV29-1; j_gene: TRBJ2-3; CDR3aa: CSGTEGLAGDGGRDTQYF
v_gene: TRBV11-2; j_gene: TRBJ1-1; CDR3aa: CASSLLTEAFF
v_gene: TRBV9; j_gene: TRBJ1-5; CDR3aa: CASSPTQGLNQPQHF
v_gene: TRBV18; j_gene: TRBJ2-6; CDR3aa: CASSPPLSSGANVLTF
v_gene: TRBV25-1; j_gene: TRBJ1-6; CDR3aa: CASSDMPASSYNSPLHF
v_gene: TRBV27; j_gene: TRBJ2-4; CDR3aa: CASTIQLVLAKNIQYF
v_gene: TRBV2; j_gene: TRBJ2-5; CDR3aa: CASSEVGGRSKTQYF
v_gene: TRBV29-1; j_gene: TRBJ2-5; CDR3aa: CSVEDPLAGDQETQYF
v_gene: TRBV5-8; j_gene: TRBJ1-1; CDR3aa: CASNLRGAPEAFF
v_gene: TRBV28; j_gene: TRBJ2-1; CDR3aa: CASSLWVALAGGNNEQFF
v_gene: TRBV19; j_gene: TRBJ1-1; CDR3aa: CASKRQLEAEAFF
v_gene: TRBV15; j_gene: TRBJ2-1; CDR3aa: CATSLLAPEDNEQFF
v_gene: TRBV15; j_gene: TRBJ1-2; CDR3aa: CATSRDRQGNYGYTF
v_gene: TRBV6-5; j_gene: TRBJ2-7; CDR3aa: CASSYKGAGGGGEQYF
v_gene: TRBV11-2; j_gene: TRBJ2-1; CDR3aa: CASSLVGLAGGRNEQFF
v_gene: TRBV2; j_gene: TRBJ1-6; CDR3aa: CASTPGGTSNSPLHF
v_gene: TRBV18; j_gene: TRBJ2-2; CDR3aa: CASSAGQTANTGELFF
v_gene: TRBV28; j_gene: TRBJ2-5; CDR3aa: CASSLNSGETQYF
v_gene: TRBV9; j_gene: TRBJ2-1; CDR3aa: CASSVNSGWQFF
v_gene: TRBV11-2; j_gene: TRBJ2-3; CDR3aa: CASSLSGTATDTQYF